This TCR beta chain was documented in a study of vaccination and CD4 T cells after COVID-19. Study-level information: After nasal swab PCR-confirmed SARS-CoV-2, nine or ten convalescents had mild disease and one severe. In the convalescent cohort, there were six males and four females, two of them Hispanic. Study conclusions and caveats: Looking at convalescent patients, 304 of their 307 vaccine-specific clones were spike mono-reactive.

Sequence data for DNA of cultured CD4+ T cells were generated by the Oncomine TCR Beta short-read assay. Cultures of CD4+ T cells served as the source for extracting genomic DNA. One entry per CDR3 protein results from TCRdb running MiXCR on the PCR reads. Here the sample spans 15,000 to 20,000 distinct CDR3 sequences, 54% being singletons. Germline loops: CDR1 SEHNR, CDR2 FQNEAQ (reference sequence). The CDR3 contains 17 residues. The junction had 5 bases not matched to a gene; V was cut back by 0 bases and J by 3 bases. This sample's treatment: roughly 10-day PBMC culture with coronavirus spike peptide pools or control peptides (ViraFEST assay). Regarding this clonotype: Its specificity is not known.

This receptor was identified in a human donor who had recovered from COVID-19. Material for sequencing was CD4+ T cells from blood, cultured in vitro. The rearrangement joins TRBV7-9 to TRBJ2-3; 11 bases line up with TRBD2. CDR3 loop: CASSLAQRTSGTDTQYF. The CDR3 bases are TGTGCCAGCAGCTTAGCGCAGAGGACTAGCGGGACAGATACGCAGTATTTT.